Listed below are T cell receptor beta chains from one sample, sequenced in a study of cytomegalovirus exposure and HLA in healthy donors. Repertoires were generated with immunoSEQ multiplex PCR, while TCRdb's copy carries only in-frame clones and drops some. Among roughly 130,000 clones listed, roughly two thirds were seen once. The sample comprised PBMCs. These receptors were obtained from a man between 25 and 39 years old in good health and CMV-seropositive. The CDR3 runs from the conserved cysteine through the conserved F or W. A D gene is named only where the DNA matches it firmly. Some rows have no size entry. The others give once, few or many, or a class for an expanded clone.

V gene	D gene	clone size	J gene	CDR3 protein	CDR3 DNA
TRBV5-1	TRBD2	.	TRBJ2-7	CASSFTSGTLTYEQYF	TGCGCCAGCAGCTTTACTAGCGGGACCTTAACCTACGAGCAGTACTTC
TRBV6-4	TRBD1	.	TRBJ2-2	CASKGQYNTGELFF	TGTGCCAGCAAGGGACAGTACAACACCGGGGAGCTGTTTTTT
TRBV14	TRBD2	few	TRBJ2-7	CASSRNLASGRRNEQYF	TGTGCCAGCAGCAGAAATTTGGCTAGCGGGAGAAGGAACGAGCAGTACTTC
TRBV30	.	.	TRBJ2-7	CAWSGMVGLTSYEQYF	TGTGCCTGGAGCGGGATGGTTGGGTTGACCTCCTACGAGCAGTACTTC
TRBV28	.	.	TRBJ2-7	CASSPPLNSYEQYF	TGTGCCAGCAGTCCCCCACTGAACTCCTACGAGCAGTACTTC
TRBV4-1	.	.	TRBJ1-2	CASSLGQSYGYTF	TGCGCCAGCAGCTTAGGACAGAGCTATGGCTACACCTTC
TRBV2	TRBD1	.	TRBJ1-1	CASSAYGQAGEAFF	TGTGCCAGCAGCGCTTATGGACAGGCGGGAGAAGCTTTCTTT
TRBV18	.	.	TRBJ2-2	CASSPFSATTGELFF	TGTGCCAGCTCACCTTTTAGCGCGACCACCGGGGAGCTGTTTTTT
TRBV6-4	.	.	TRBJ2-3	CASSDRGLATDTQYF	TGTGCCAGCAGTGACCGCGGTTTGGCAACAGATACGCAGTATTTT
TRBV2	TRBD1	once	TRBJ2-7	CASSPDRYEQYF	TGTGCCAGCAGCCCGGACAGGTACGAGCAGTACTTC
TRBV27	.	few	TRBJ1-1	CASSNYGSTEAFF	TGTGCCAGTTCAAACTATGGGAGCACTGAAGCTTTCTTT
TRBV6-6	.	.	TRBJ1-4	CASSPRATNEKLFF	TGTGCCAGCAGCCCCCGGGCAACTAATGAAAAACTGTTTTTT
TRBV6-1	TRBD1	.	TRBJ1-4	CASRNTGGESEKLFF	TGTGCCAGCAGAAATACAGGGGGCGAGAGTGAAAAACTGTTTTTT
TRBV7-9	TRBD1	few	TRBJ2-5	CASSAWTGFGETQYF	TGTGCCAGCAGCGCCTGGACAGGGTTTGGAGAGACCCAGTACTTC
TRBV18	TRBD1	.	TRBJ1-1	CASSPRQGADTEAFF	TGTGCCAGCTCACCGCGACAGGGGGCCGACACTGAAGCTTTCTTT
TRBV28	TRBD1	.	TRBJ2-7	CASSLIGQGAPYEQYF	TGTGCCAGCAGTTTAATCGGACAGGGCGCGCCCTACGAGCAGTACTTC
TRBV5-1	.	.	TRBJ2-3	CASSLGRSGVPPDTQYF	TGCGCCAGCAGCTTAGGGAGAAGCGGAGTCCCCCCAGATACGCAGTATTTT
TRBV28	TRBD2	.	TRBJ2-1	CASKGLDGGRAFYNEQFF	TGTGCCAGCAAGGGTCTGGATGGCGGGAGGGCCTTTTACAATGAGCAGTTCTTC
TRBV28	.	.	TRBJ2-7	CASLFSGIPYEQYF	TGTGCCAGCCTGTTCTCGGGGATCCCCTACGAGCAGTACTTC
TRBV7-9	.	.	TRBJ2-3	CASTPRNGLTDTQYF	TGTGCCAGCACCCCAAGGAACGGACTCACAGATACGCAGTATTTT
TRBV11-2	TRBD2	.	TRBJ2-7	CASSDAVAGGRPYEQYF	TGTGCCAGCAGCGACGCAGTAGCGGGAGGGAGGCCCTACGAGCAGTACTTC
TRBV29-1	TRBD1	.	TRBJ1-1	CSVRLTGGNTEAFF	TGCAGCGTCCGACTGACAGGGGGGAACACTGAAGCTTTCTTT
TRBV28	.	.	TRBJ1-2	CASSQTPDYGYTF	TGTGCCAGCAGCCAAACCCCAGATTATGGCTACACCTTC
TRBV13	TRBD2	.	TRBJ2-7	CASSFGAGASSYEQYF	TGTGCCAGCAGCTTCGGAGCGGGGGCAAGCTCCTACGAGCAGTACTTC
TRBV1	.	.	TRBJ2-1	CTSPPETRPCPEQFF	TGCACCAGCCCCCCAGAGACTCGACCCTGTCCTGAGCAGTTCTTC
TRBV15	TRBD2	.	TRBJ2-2	CATSRAGTMNTGELFF	TGTGCCACCAGCAGAGCCGGGACTATGAACACCGGGGAGCTGTTTTTT
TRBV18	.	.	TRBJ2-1	CASSPLGNEQFF	TGTGCCAGCTCTCCCCTAGGCAATGAGCAGTTCTTC
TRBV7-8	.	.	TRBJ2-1	CASSFSYSSYNEQFF	TGTGCCAGCAGCTTCTCATACAGCTCCTACAATGAGCAGTTCTTC
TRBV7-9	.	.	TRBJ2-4	CASADWVANIQYF	TGTGCCAGCGCAGATTGGGTAGCGAACATTCAGTACTTC
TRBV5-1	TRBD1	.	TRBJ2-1	CASSWTGAYNEQFF	TGCGCCAGCAGCTGGACAGGGGCCTACAATGAGCAGTTCTTC
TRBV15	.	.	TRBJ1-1	CASRLSGSNTEAFF	TGTGCCAGCCGTCTATCAGGGTCGAACACTGAAGCTTTCTTT
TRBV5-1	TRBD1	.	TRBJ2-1	CASGDPDRYYNEQFF	TGCGCCAGCGGGGATCCGGACAGGTACTACAATGAGCAGTTCTTC
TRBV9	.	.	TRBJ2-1	CASSVGSGTYNEQFF	TGTGCCAGCAGCGTAGGTTCGGGGACCTACAATGAGCAGTTCTTC
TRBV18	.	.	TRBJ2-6	CASSHPGSHLPGANVLTF	TGTGCCAGCTCACACCCAGGGTCCCACCTGCCCGGGGCCAACGTCCTGACTTTC
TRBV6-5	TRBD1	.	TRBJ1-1	CASSYSFRGTEAFF	TGTGCCAGCAGTTACTCGTTCAGGGGGACTGAAGCTTTCTTT
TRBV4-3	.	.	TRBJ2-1	CASSQEYLPVDEQFF	TGCGCCAGCAGCCAAGAATACCTACCCGTGGATGAGCAGTTCTTC
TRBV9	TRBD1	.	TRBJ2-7	CASSVAPGQNYEQYF	TGTGCCAGCAGCGTAGCACCGGGACAGAACTACGAGCAGTACTTC
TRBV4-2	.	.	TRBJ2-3	CASSQSAGRTDTQYF	TGTGCCAGCAGCCAGAGCGCGGGCCGGACAGATACGCAGTATTTT
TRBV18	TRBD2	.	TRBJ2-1	CASSPLSGSYNEQFF	TGTGCCAGCTCACCACTCAGCGGGAGTTACAATGAGCAGTTCTTC
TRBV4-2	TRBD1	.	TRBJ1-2	CASSHPGQGHFYGYTF	TGTGCCAGCAGCCATCCGGGACAGGGACATTTCTATGGCTACACCTTC